These 6 T cell receptor beta chains originate from one sample sequenced in a study of CD8+ T cells in alopecia areata. Treatment specified: oral pan-JAK inhibitor, 5-10 mg twice daily. Reverse transcribed after extraction, RNA yielded cDNA as the sequencing template. Sequencing used immunoSEQ multiplex PCR; TCRdb keeps in-frame clones, though not all of them. The repertoire has around 60,000 clones, about 45% of them found once; the top ten carry approximately 20%. The source material was CD8+ T cells sorted from blood, sampled at roughly week 38, from a patient treated with tofacitinib. The receptors stem from a human donor with alopecia areata.

This chain uses TRBV7-9 with TRBJ1-2; D unresolved. Trimming pared 8 bases from V and 2 bases from J, leaving 12 bases between. This CDR3 is built from 13 residues. CDR1 and CDR2 from the germline V gene are SEHNR and FQNEAQ (reference sequence). CDR3 residues: CASSTALNYGYTF. As DNA, the CDR3 is TGTGCCAGCTCCACAGCCCTGAACTATGGCTACACCTTC. Supplemented by reference TRBV7-9 and TRBJ1-2, the full variable domain reads DTGVSQNPRHKITKRGQNVTFRCDPISEHNRLYWYRQTLGQGPEFLTYFQNEAQLEKSRLLSDRFSAERPKGSFSTLEIQRTEQGDSAMYLCASSTALNYGYTFGSGTRLTVV.

The genes are TRBV29-1 and TRBJ2-3; D is uncertain. The germline CDR1 and CDR2 sequences are SQVTM and ANQGSEA. V was trimmed by 2 bases and J by 8 bases, leaving 8 bases between them. The CDR3 has 11 residues. CDR3 DNA: TGCAGCGTTGAACATGCACCTACGCAGTATTTT. It translates to CSVEHAPTQYF.

This clone came up a few times. V and J are TRBV30 and TRBJ1-2, with D uncertain. The CDR3 length is 15 residues. The ends were cut back, 2 bases at V and 2 bases at J, with 15 bases in the middle. Germline V lookup: CDR1 GTSNPN, CDR2 SVGIG (reference sequence). CDR3 in DNA: TGTGCCTGGAGTCCAACGCCCGGGCCAAACTATGGCTACACCTTC. Its translation is CAWSPTPGPNYGYTF.

CDR3 sequence (DNA): TGTGCCAGCAGCTTAGCGGTGCAGGGGCGACGAGATCAGCCCCAGCATTTT. Its protein product is CASSLAVQGRRDQPQHF. V is TRBV11-2 and J is TRBJ1-5; D is perhaps TRBD1 (6 bases). The CDR3 loop spans 17 amino acids. V was clipped by 1 base and J by 5 bases, with 18 bases between them. Germline CDR1 is SGHAT and CDR2 is FQNNGV.

A word on this clone: Other DNA sequences within the sample encode an identical CDR3. The V gene is TRBV7-9, the J gene TRBJ1-5; D is ambiguous. Germline V gene lookup returns CDR1 SEHNR and CDR2 FQNEAQ (reference sequence). The germline V and J ends were trimmed by 1 base and 6 bases, with 4 bases remaining between them. The length of the CDR3 is 12 residues. CDR3 in DNA: TGTGCCAGCAGCTTAGGCGGTCAGCCCCAGCATTTT. It encodes CASSLGGQPQHF.

This chain links TRBV5-1 with TRBJ2-7, with a tentative D call TRBD1 (6 bases). The CDR3 runs 13 residues. Deletions cut 4 bases from V and 5 bases from J, with 13 bases between. Germline lookup yields CDR1 SGHRS and CDR2 YFSETQ. The CDR3 is CASSETGTNEQYF. The CDR3 nucleotides read TGCGCCAGCAGCGAAACAGGGACAAACGAGCAGTACTTC. The whole variable domain, filled in from reference TRBV5-1 and TRBJ2-7, reads KAGVTQTPRYLIKTRGQQVTLSCSPISGHRSVSWYQQTPGQGLQFLFEYFSETQRNKGNFPGRFSGRQFSNSRSEMNVSTLELGDSALYLCASSETGTNEQYFGPGTRLTVT.